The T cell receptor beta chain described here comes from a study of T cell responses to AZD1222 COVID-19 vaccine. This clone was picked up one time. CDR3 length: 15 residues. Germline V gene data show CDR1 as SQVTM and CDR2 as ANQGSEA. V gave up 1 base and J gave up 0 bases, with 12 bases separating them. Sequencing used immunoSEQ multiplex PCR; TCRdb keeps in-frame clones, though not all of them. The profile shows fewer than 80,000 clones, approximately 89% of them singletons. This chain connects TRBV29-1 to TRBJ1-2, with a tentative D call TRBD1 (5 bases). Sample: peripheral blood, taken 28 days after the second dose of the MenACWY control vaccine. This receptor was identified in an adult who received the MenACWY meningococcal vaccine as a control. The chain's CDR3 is CSVEGRDGPNYGYTF. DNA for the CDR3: TGCAGCGTTGAAGGCCGGGACGGACCTAACTATGGCTACACCTTC.